These T cell receptor beta chains were read from a single sample in a study of early T cells in non-severe SARS-CoV-2 infection. TCRdb reprocessed the 5' RACE reads via MiXCR and lists one record per CDR3 protein. The sample records over 30,000 distinct CDR3 sequences, 5% to 5.5% being singletons. Sequences were derived from whole blood, sampled at baseline. These receptors were collected from an adult who was a healthcare worker with PCR-confirmed SARS-CoV-2 infection or an uninfected control (not recorded which). CDR3s include the opening cysteine and the closing phenylalanine or tryptophan. Each record gives: J gene, V gene, CDR3 protein.

J gene: TRBJ1-2; V gene: TRBV7-6; CDR3 protein: CASSPLQGIRNYGYTF
J gene: TRBJ1-1; V gene: TRBV18; CDR3 protein: CASSPGGDAWTEAFF
J gene: TRBJ2-4; V gene: TRBV12-3/TRBV12-4; CDR3 protein: CASSFRLGQLGKNIQYF
J gene: TRBJ1-4; V gene: TRBV11-3; CDR3 protein: CASSPGQLATNEKLFF
J gene: TRBJ2-1; V gene: TRBV25-1; CDR3 protein: CASSKSGDSYNEQFF
J gene: TRBJ2-6; V gene: TRBV28; CDR3 protein: CASSDRSGANVLTF
J gene: TRBJ2-7; V gene: TRBV25-1; CDR3 protein: CASSDLVPSYEQYF
J gene: TRBJ2-2; V gene: TRBV4-1; CDR3 protein: CASSQPRGVLKGNTGELFF
J gene: TRBJ1-2; V gene: TRBV5-6; CDR3 protein: CASSLVAGFTGGYTF
J gene: TRBJ1-1; V gene: TRBV4-1; CDR3 protein: CASSQWTGFAFF
J gene: TRBJ2-3; V gene: TRBV7-2; CDR3 protein: CASSLGPSGVGSTDTQYF
J gene: TRBJ2-7; V gene: TRBV3-1; CDR3 protein: CASSQDLTGGSGEQYF
J gene: TRBJ1-5; V gene: TRBV19; CDR3 protein: CASSGRDRGNQPQHF
J gene: TRBJ1-6; V gene: TRBV9; CDR3 protein: CASSVAGTNSPLHF
J gene: TRBJ2-7; V gene: TRBV20-1; CDR3 protein: CSALKGGPLGEQYF
J gene: TRBJ1-4; V gene: TRBV19; CDR3 protein: CASSIRIAPDEKLFF
J gene: TRBJ1-2; V gene: TRBV4-2; CDR3 protein: CASSQDEPPGGYGYTF
J gene: TRBJ2-5; V gene: TRBV20-1; CDR3 protein: CSASLRGNLKTQYF
J gene: TRBJ1-1; V gene: TRBV7-8; CDR3 protein: CASKSGPGQNTEAFF
J gene: TRBJ1-2; V gene: TRBV30; CDR3 protein: CAWARDLSRSGYTF
J gene: TRBJ1-1; V gene: TRBV30; CDR3 protein: CAWSLLSGEAFF
J gene: TRBJ1-1; V gene: TRBV7-6; CDR3 protein: CASSLETGGYTEAFF
J gene: TRBJ1-6; V gene: TRBV27; CDR3 protein: CASSLRIFNSPLHF
J gene: TRBJ1-2; V gene: TRBV11-2; CDR3 protein: CASSFRGGYTF
J gene: TRBJ1-2; V gene: TRBV19; CDR3 protein: CASTQGQFYGYTF
J gene: TRBJ2-3; V gene: TRBV4-3; CDR3 protein: CASSQDFETSASTDTQYF
J gene: TRBJ2-2; V gene: TRBV24-1; CDR3 protein: CATSLHSGQGVTGELFF
J gene: TRBJ2-5; V gene: TRBV20-1; CDR3 protein: CSARVPGLAGETQYF
J gene: TRBJ1-1; V gene: TRBV5-4; CDR3 protein: CASSLGDFSNTEAFF
J gene: TRBJ1-5; V gene: TRBV20-1; CDR3 protein: CSARVARGSNQPQHF
J gene: TRBJ2-3; V gene: TRBV4-3; CDR3 protein: CASSQVHDTSGGSTDTQYF
J gene: TRBJ2-3; V gene: TRBV7-2; CDR3 protein: CASSLARYSMSTDTQYF
J gene: TRBJ2-7; V gene: TRBV7-6; CDR3 protein: CASSFRAGSYEQYF
J gene: TRBJ2-6; V gene: TRBV5-4; CDR3 protein: CASSLSTAGANVLTF
J gene: TRBJ2-1; V gene: TRBV14; CDR3 protein: CASSRMGLAGYSEQFF
J gene: TRBJ2-3; V gene: TRBV10-3; CDR3 protein: CAIQSSGSTDTQYF
J gene: TRBJ1-5; V gene: TRBV7-2; CDR3 protein: CASSSHGNSNQPQHF
J gene: TRBJ1-3; V gene: TRBV7-9; CDR3 protein: CASSLYATVSGNTIYF
J gene: TRBJ1-1; V gene: TRBV20-1; CDR3 protein: CSARARGGNTEAFF
J gene: TRBJ2-1; V gene: TRBV3-1; CDR3 protein: CASSPFLERRSYNEQFF
J gene: TRBJ2-1; V gene: TRBV3-1; CDR3 protein: CASSQDYGLAGDNEQFF
J gene: TRBJ1-5; V gene: TRBV20-1; CDR3 protein: CSARRGSNQPQHF